Described below is a single TCR beta chain sequence and its context. This clone was recorded once. Its antigen has not been determined. Base-call qualities are not available, and no considerably larger clone is one nucleotide away. Using the deep immunoSEQ assay, TCR CDR3 regions were amplified from genomic DNA by multiplex PCR. Genomic DNA extracted from each cell subset was distributed evenly over all wells of several immunoSEQ 96-well plates, and each plate served as one replicate. Each replicate PCR for sorted subsets received about 220 ng genomic DNA, equal to 28,000 or so T cell genomes. Purified libraries were measured with a Qubit 3.0 fluorometer, size-checked on a Bioanalyzer 2100, and measured again with the KAPA Library Quantification kit. Each immunoSEQ 96-well plate was sequenced on its own single-read 150-cycle Illumina NextSeq 550 flow cell. In the source study's methods: Because the immunoSEQ output included only junctional sequences and no quality scores, the filtering could not be the same as the filtering used for full-length reads. Sequences were annotated with PyIR, a Python wrapper for IgBLAST v1.9, and V/J genes and CDR3 were assigned using IMGT germline references. Reads with weak V/J assignments (E-value above 1e-6), missing CDR3, stop codons, out-of-frame junctions, or ambiguous translated residues were removed. V3J clonotypes were defined by identical inferred V gene, J gene, and CDR3 amino acid sequence. The percentage overlap between two repertoires was calculated by dividing the number of shared unique clonotypes by the size of the smaller repertoire. Three approaches were used to assess repertoire richness: RTK rarefaction, the Chao1 estimator, and Recon v2.1 estimates of unobserved clonotypes. Generation probabilities for all TCRbeta clonotypes obtained by the gDNA method from four donors were computed using OLGA. Held by TCRdb, this immuneACCESS table contains in-frame sequences only and omits some clones. Under half of the omission traces to an unresolved V gene where checked; the cause of the rest is unknown. Clone size and V and J calls were adopted from that table, with D and trimming inferred from the DNA. The sample yields a few million clones; almost 96% were counted once. Of the sample, around 0.13% is held by the ten largest clones.

Healthy HIV-negative adults with no recently reported acute infections or vaccinations were included as donors. Every donor was a Caucasian adult residing in Nashville, Tennessee, USA. CD4+ T cells were enriched through magnetic negative selection, after which naive cells were positively selected on CD45RA and the remaining negative fraction served as the memory subset. Blood was obtained by leukapheresis, after which PBMCs were separated by Ficoll-Histopaque density gradient centrifugation and cryopreserved in liquid nitrogen vapor phase. Purity and quantity of every magnetically sorted T cell population were checked by analytical flow cytometry. From each sorted fraction, genomic DNA was isolated and quantified by UV absorbance on a Nanodrop 2000c. The source of the sample is a study of shared clonotypes between healthy human individuals (dated by TCRdb to between 2020 and 2021). Background for the entire study: The cohort comprised a couple of women and a few men aged 18 to 49 years. Libraries were prepared and TCR repertoires were sequenced by different laboratories using diverse techniques, in order to increase sequencing depth and limit assay-specific biases. Each donor's leukapheresis produced roughly between roughly 0.85 and 9.5 billion PBMCs. Blood TCR repertoires of roughly 5 healthy adults were deeply sequenced to estimate repertoire size and the extent of clonotype sharing between individuals. For each donor, three plates each were used for CD4 naive and CD4 memory, two plates were used for CD8 naive, and one plate was used for CD8 memory. Summary of the overall study and its limitations: Sampling was restricted to blood, and TCR repertoires in tissue are likely to differ from TCR repertoires in blood. Clonotypes shared by all four sorted-subset donors showed higher generation probabilities than non-shared clonotypes. Approximately 5% of naive CD4, 3.5% of naive CD8, roughly 2.4% of memory CD4, and about 0.4% of memory CD8 clonotypes were shared across several donors. The genetic and exposure-history diversity represented was limited by the small number of donors. Pairwise subsampling indicated that sequencing depth was expected to affect the degree of clonotype sharing among donors. Estimated clonotype richness was generally larger for naive than for memory subsets. Rarefaction of sorted-subset datasets indicated incomplete sequencing despite the large sequencing depth.

The germline V gene sets CDR1 to MGHRA and CDR2 to YSYEKL. The CDR3 runs 15 residues from the cysteine to the phenylalanine. CDR3 DNA is the only sequence kept; it has 45 bases, read in frame from the first base. V trim: 10 bases; J trim: 10 bases; unmatched bases: 21. The source is a man aged 18-30 years in good health. Sequencing was carried out using naive CD4+ T cells sorted from blood. What the cell subset or site label conveys for this sample: CD45RA+ positively selected. The sequence links TRBV4-1 to TRBJ1-1, with TRBD1 matching 7 junction bases. The CDR3 has the sequence CATAIATGSGMRAFF. The nucleotide sequence is given as TGCGCCACCGCTATCGCGACAGGGTCAGGAATGCGAGCTTTCTTT.